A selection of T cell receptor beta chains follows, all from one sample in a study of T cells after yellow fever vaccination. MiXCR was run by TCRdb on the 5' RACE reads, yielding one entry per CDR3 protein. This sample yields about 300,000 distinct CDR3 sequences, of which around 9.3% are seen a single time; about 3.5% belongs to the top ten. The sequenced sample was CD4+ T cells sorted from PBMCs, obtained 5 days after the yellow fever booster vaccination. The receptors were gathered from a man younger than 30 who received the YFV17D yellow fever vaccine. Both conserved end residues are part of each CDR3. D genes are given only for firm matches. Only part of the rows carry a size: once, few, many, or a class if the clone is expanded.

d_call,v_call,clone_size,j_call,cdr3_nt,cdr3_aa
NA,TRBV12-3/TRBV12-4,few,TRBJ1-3,TGTGCCAGCAGTTTTGGACCCTCTGGAAACACCATATATTTT,CASSFGPSGNTIYF
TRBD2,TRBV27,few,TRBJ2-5,TGTGCCAGCAGTTCGATAGCGGGGGGCCAAGAGACCCAGTACTTC,CASSSIAGGQETQYF
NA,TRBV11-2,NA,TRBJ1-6,TGTGCCAGCAGCTTCCTCCCCCTCGAGTCACCCCTCCACTTT,CASSFLPLESPLHF
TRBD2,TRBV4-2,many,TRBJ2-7,TGTGCCAGCAGCCAAGGTTACCCGGGGGGGCTCGACGAGCAGTACTTC,CASSQGYPGGLDEQYF
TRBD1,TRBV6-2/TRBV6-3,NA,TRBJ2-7,TGTGCCAGCAGCCACGATATGGGACAGGGGGCCCACGAGCAGTACTTC,CASSHDMGQGAHEQYF
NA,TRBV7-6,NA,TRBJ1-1,TGTGCCAGCAGCTTAGTAGGTCAAAGTACTGAAGCTTTCTTT,CASSLVGQSTEAFF
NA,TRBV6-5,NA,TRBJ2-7,TGTGCCAGCAGTTCAGCAGGGAATCCCTACGAGCAGTACTTC,CASSSAGNPYEQYF
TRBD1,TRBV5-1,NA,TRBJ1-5,TGCGCCAGCAGCTTGGCAGGGGGGAATCAGCCCCAGCATTTT,CASSLAGGNQPQHF
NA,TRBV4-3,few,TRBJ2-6,TGCGCCACTTCAGCGCGGCAATCTGGGGCCAACGTCCTGACTTTC,CATSARQSGANVLTF
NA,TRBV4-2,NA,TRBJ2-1,TGTGCCAGCAGCCAAGGGGGGGACCCCGCCGAGCAGTTCTTC,CASSQGGDPAEQFF
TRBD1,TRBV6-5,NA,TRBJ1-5,TGTGCCAGCAGGAGACAGGGGCAGGCGGATCAGCCCCAGCATTTT,CASRRQGQADQPQHF
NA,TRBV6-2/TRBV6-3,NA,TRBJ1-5,TGTGCCACCTCGACGAGGGGTCCGAGGAGCAATCAGCCCCAGCATTTT,CATSTRGPRSNQPQHF
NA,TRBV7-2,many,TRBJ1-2,TGTGCCTCAACGGGGGGCTATGGCTACACCTTC,CASTGGYGYTF
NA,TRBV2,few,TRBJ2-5,TGTGCCAGCACACAGTTAGAGACCCAGTACTTC,CASTQLETQYF
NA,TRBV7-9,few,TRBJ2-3,TGTGCCAGCAGCTTGAGGAGGGGGAGTGGCACAGATACGCAGTATTTT,CASSLRRGSGTDTQYF
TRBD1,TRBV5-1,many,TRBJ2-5,TGCGCCAGCAGCTTGATAGAAACAGGGGGAGAGACCCAGTACTTC,CASSLIETGGETQYF
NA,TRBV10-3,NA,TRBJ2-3,TGTGCCATCAGTGTTGGGGGGACAGATACGCAGTATTTT,CAISVGGTDTQYF
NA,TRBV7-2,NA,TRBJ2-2,TGTGCCAGCAGCCAGCGGCTGGCCGGGGAGCTGTTTTTT,CASSQRLAGELFF
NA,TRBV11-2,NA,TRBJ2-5,TGTGCCAGCAGCTTAGTTCGGCGGGGTGGAGGACAAGAGACCCAGTACTTC,CASSLVRRGGGQETQYF
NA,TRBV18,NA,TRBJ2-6,TGTGCCAGCGCTCCAAGGGAAGGGGCCAACGTCCTGACTTTC,CASAPREGANVLTF
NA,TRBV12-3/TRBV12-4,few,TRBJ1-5,TGTGCCAGCAGTTTTGGGCCCCAGCATTTT,CASSFGPQHF
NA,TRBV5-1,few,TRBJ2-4,TGCGCCAGCAGCTCGCTCTCGGGGGAAAACATTCAGTACTTC,CASSSLSGENIQYF
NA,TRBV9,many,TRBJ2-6,TGTGCCAGCAGCGCCGCCTCTGGGGCCAACGTCCTGACTTTC,CASSAASGANVLTF
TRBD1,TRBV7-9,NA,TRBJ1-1,TGTGCCAGCAGCTTGGTAGTCCCCGGGACAGAAAGGGCTTTCTTT,CASSLVVPGTERAFF
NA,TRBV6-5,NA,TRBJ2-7,TGTGCCAGCACCACTGGAGGAACCTCCTACGAGCAGTACTTC,CASTTGGTSYEQYF
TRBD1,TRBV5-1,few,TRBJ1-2,TGCGCCAGCAGGACACGCCCGGGACAGGGGAACTATGGCTACACCTTC,CASRTRPGQGNYGYTF
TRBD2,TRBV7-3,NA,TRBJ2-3,TGTGCCAGCAGCTTAACCGTAGCGGGGGGGTGGACAGATACGCAGTATTTT,CASSLTVAGGWTDTQYF
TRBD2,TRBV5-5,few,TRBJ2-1,TGTGCCAGTACTTACGAAACTAGCGGTGAGCAGTTCTTC,CASTYETSGEQFF
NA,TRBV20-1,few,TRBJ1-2,TGCAGTGCTAGTACCCAGGGCGGCTACACCTTC,CSASTQGGYTF
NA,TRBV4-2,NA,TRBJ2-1,TGTGCCAGCAGCCAAGAGCCCTCTCGTCGTCCCTACAATGAGCAGTTCTTC,CASSQEPSRRPYNEQFF
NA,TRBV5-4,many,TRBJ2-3,TGTGCCAGCAGCTTGGACGGGGGTTTCACAGATACGCAGTATTTT,CASSLDGGFTDTQYF
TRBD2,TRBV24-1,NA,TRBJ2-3,TGTGCCACCAGTGACTCGGGCAAGCGGGGCCCAGATACGCAGTATTTT,CATSDSGKRGPDTQYF
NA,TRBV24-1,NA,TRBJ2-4,TGTGCCACCAGTGAAGCAGGGGAAGCCAAAAACATTCAGTACTTC,CATSEAGEAKNIQYF
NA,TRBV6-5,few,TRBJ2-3,TGTGCCAGCAGTTACGGGGGACCCCACCAGAGCCCCACAGATACGCAGTATTTT,CASSYGGPHQSPTDTQYF
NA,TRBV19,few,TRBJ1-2,TGTGCCAGTACCGCTTTTCTTGATGGCTACACCTTC,CASTAFLDGYTF
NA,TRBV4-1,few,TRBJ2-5,TGCGCCAGCAGCCAAGGTAGACCAGGGGAAGGGGGTGAGACCCAGTACTTC,CASSQGRPGEGGETQYF
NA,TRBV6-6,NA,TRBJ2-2,TGTGCCAGCAGTTACACGGGGAACACCGGGGAGCTGTTTTTT,CASSYTGNTGELFF
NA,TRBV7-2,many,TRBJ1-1,TGTGCCAGCAGCTTAGCGGGGCAGGGCTTGAACACTGAAGCTTTCTTT,CASSLAGQGLNTEAFF
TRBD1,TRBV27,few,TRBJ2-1,TGTGCCAGCAGTTTACCAAGCGGACAGGGATTCTCCTACAATGAGCAGTTCTTC,CASSLPSGQGFSYNEQFF
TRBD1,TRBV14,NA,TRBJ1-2,TGTGCCAGCAGCCTTAGAGGGACAGGCGGATACGGCTACACCTTC,CASSLRGTGGYGYTF
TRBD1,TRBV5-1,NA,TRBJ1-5,TGCGCCAGCAGCTCCGGGACAGGTGGGGGCGATCAGCCCCAGCATTTT,CASSSGTGGGDQPQHF
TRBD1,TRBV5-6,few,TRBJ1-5,TGTGCCAGCAGCTTGTACGGGACAGGGTATAGCAATCAGCCCCAGCATTTT,CASSLYGTGYSNQPQHF
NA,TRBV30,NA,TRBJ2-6,TGTGCCAGTAGTCCCGAGTCCTCTGGGGCCAACGTCCTGACTTTC,CASSPESSGANVLTF
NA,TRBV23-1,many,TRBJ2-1,TGCGCCAGCAGTCATAGCCCAGGGAATGAGCAGTTCTTC,CASSHSPGNEQFF
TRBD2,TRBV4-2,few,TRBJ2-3,TGTGCCAGCAGCCAAGTTCTTAAGCTGGGGGGGGGAGCAGATACGCAGTATTTT,CASSQVLKLGGGADTQYF
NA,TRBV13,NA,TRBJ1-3,TGTGCCAGCAGCTTAGGCGGCTTCTCTGGAAACACCATATATTTT,CASSLGGFSGNTIYF
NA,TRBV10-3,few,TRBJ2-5,TGTGCCATCAGTGAGTCGAAGGGGAAAGAGACCCAGTACTTC,CAISESKGKETQYF
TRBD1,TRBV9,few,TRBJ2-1,TGTGCCAGCAGCAGAACACCCACAGGGGAAAATGAGCAGTTCTTC,CASSRTPTGENEQFF
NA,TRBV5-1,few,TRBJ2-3,TGCGCCAGCAAAATAAGCGGTAACACAGATACGCAGTATTTT,CASKISGNTDTQYF
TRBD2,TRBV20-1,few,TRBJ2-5,TGCAGTGCTACGACTAGCGCGGGCCTATGGGAGACCCAGTACTTC,CSATTSAGLWETQYF